What follows describes a single T cell receptor beta chain. This sample was taken from a study of blood T cell repertoires in COVID-19. The overall study: The United States, Italy and Spain supplied acute and convalescent COVID-19 samples. T cells, B-cell-depleted T cells, or PBMCs provided the cDNA or gDNA that served as material.

CDR3 length: 14 residues. The V gene's germline CDR1 is KGHSH and CDR2 LQKENI. Deletions cut 4 bases from V and 6 bases from J, with 15 bases between. Per the original data handling: Nucleated cell number was recorded as an estimate derived from reference gene primer amplification. The assay was immunoSEQ multiplex PCR, and TCRdb's table has in-frame clones only and misses some. V, J and clone size were drawn from that table, and D and trimming were deduced from the DNA. The sample has approximately 98,000 clones, 65% to 80% seen once. The origin of this receptor is a woman aged 40 to 50 with acute or convalescent COVID-19. This chain connects TRBV18 to TRBJ1-1; D call uncertain. The sequenced material came from peripheral blood. CDR3 DNA sequence: TGTGCCAGCTCACAAACCGTTGGCCGGGCTGAAGCTTTCTTT. Protein product: CASSQTVGRAEAFF.